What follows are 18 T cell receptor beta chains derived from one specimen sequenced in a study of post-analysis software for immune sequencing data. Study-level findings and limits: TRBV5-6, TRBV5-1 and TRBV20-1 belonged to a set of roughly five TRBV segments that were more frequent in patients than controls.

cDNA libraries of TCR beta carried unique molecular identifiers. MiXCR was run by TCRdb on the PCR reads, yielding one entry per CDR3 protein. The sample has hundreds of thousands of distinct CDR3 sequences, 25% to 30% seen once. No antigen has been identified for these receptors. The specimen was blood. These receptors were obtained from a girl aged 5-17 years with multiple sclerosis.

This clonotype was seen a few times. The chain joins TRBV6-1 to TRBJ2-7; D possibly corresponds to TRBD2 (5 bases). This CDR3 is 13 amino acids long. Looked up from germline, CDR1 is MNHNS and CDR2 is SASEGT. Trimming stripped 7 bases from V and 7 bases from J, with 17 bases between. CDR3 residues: CASTQLVLGEQYF. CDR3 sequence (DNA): TGTGCCAGCACCCAACTAGTTCTCGGGGAGCAGTACTTC.

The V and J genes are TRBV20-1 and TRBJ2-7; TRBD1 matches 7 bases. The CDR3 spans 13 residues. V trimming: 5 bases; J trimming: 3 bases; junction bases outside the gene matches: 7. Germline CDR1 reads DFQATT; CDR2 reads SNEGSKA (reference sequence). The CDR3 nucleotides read TGCAGTGCTCCGAAGACAGGGAGCTACGAGCAGTACTTC. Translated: CSAPKTGSYEQYF.

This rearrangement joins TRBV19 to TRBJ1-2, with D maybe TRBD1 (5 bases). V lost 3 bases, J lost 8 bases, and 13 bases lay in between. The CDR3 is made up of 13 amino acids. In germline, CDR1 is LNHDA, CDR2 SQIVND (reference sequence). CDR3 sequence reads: CASSILMGVGYTF. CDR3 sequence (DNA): TGTGCCAGTAGTATTCTTATGGGGGTCGGCTACACCTTC.

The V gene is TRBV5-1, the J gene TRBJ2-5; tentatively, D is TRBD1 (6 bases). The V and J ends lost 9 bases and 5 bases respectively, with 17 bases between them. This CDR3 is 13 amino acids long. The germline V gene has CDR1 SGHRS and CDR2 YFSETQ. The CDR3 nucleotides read TGCGCCACACGGCAGGGGTCTACGGAGACCCAGTACTTC. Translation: CATRQGSTETQYF.

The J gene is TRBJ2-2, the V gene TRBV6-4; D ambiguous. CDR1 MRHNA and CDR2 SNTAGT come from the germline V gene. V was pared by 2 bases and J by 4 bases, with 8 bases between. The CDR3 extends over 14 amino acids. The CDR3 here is CASSDGVATGELFF. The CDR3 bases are TGTGCCAGCAGTGACGGGGTGGCCACCGGGGAGCTGTTTTTT.

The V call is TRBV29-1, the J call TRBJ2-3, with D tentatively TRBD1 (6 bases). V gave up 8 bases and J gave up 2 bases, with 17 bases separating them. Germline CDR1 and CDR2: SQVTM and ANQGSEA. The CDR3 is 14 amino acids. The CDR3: CSIARGTNTDTQYF. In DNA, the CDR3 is TGCAGCATCGCTAGGGGGACGAACACAGATACGCAGTATTTT.

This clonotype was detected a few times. CDR3 residues: CASSGPGFQPQHF. The CDR3, as DNA: TGTGCCAGCAGCGGCCCAGGGTTTCAGCCCCAGCATTTT. The J gene is TRBJ1-5, the V gene TRBV25-1; D might be TRBD1 (5 bases). Germline V lookup: CDR1 MGHDK, CDR2 SYGVNS. Deletions cut 6 bases from V and 6 bases from J, with 12 bases between. CDR3 size: 13 residues.

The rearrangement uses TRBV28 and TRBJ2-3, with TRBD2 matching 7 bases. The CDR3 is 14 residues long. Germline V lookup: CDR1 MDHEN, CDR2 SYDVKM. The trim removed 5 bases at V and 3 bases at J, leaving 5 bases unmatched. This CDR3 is CASSTQRGTDTQYF. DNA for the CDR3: TGTGCCAGCAGTACTCAGCGGGGAACAGATACGCAGTATTTT.

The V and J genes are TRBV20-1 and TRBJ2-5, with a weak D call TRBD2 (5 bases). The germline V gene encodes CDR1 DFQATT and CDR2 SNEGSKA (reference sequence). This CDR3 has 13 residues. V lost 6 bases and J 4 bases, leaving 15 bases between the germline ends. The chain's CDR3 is CSAPNRGRETQYF. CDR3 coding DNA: TGCAGTGCGCCCAATCGGGGAAGAGAGACCCAGTACTTC.

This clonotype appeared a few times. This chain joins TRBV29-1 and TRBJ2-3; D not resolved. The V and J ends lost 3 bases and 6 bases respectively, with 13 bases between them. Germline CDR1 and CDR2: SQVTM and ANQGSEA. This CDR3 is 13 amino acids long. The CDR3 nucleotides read TGCAGCGTTGAGGCACCATACCGGGATACGCAGTATTTT. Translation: CSVEAPYRDTQYF.

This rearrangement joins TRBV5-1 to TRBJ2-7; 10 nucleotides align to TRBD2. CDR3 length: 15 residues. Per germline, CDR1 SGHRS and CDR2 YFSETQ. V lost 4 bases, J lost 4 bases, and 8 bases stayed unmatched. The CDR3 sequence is CASSRTSGAFYEQYF. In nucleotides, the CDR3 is TGCGCCAGCAGCCGGACTAGCGGAGCTTTTTACGAGCAGTACTTC. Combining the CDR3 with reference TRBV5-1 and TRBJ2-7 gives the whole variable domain KAGVTQTPRYLIKTRGQQVTLSCSPISGHRSVSWYQQTPGQGLQFLFEYFSETQRNKGNFPGRFSGRQFSNSRSEMNVSTLELGDSALYLCASSRTSGAFYEQYFGPGTRLTVT.

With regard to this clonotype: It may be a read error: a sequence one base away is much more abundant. CDR3 region: CSVESFWSEQFF. The CDR3 nucleotides read TGCAGCGTTGAATCTTTTTGGAGTGAGCAGTTCTTC. The V and J genes are TRBV29-1 and TRBJ2-1; D is undetermined. Germline assignment: CDR1 SQVTM and CDR2 ANQGSEA. Trimming cost V 2 bases and J 9 bases, with 11 bases left between them. This CDR3 has 12 residues.

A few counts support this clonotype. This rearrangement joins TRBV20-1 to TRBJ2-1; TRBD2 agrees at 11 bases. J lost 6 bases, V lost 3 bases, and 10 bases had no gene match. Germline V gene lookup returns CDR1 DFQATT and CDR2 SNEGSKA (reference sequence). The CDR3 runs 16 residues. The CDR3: CSASHPTSGKSNEQFF. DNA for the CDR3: TGCAGTGCTAGTCACCCGACTAGCGGGAAGTCCAATGAGCAGTTCTTC.

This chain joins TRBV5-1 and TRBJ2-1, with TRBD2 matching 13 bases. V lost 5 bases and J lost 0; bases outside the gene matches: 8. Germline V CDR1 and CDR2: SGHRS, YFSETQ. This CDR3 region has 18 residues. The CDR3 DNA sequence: TGCGCCAGCAGTTCCGGGACTAGCGGGATAAGCTCCTACAATGAGCAGTTCTTC. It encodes CASSSGTSGISSYNEQFF.

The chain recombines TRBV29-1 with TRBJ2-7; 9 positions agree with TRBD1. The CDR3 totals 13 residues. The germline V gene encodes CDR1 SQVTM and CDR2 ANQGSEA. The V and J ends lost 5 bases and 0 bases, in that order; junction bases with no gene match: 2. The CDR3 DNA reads TGCAGCGTTTGGGACAGGGACTCCTACGAGCAGTACTTC. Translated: CSVWDRDSYEQYF.

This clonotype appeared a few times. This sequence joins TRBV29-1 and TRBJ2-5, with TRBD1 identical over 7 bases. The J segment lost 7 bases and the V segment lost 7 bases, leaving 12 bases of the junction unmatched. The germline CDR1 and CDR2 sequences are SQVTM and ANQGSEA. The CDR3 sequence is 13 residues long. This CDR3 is CSAFGTDTLTQYF. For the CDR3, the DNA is TGCAGCGCCTTCGGGACAGATACGTTGACCCAGTACTTC.

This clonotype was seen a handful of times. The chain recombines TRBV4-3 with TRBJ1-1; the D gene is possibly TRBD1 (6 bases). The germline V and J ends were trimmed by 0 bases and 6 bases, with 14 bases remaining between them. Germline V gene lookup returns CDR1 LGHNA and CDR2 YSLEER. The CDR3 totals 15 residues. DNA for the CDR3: TGCGCCAGCAGCCAAGACTCGGGGGGGACACCTGAAGCTTTCTTT. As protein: CASSQDSGGTPEAFF.

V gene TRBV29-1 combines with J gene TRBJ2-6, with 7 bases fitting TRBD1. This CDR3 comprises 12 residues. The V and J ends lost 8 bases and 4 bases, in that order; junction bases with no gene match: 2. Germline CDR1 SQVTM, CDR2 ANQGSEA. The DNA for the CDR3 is TGCAGCACAGGGGCCGGGGCCAACGTCCTGACTTTC. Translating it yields CSTGAGANVLTF.